This TCR beta chain was found in a study of tumor T cells in aggressive B-cell lymphoma. V gave up 0 bases and J gave up 3 bases, with 12 bases separating them. CDR1 LNHNV and CDR2 YYDKDF come from the germline V gene (reference sequence). The CDR3 is 15 amino acids. The data were produced by immunoSEQ multiplex PCR, yet TCRdb's version contains in-frame clones alone and is incomplete. This sample yields about 7,900 clones, of which about four fifths are seen a single time; roughly 5.1% belongs to the top ten. The source of this sequence is an adult with diffuse large B cell lymphoma. The chain recombines TRBV15 with TRBJ2-7; a possible D gene is TRBD1 (7 bases). The specimen was tumor tissue. Written as DNA, the CDR3 is TGTGCCACCAGCAGAGATGGAGGGGGCAGCTACGAGCAGTACTTC. Amino acids: CATSRDGGGSYEQYF.